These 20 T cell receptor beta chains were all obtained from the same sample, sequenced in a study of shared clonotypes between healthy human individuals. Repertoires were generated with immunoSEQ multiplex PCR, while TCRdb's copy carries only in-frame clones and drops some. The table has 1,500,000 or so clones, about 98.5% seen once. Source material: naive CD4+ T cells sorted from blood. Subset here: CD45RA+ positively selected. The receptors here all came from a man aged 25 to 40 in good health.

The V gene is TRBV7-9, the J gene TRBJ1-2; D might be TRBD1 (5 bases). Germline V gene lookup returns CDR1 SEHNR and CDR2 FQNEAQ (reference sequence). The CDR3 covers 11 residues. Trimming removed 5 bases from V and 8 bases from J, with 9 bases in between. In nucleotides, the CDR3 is TGTGCCAGCAGCGAGAGGGGAGGCTACACCTTC. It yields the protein CASSERGGYTF.

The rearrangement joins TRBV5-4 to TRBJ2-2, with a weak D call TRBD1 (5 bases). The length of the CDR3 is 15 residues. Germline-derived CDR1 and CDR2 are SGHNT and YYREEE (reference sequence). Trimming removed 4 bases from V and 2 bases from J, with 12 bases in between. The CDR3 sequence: CASSTDTLNTGELFF. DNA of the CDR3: TGTGCCAGCAGCACGGACACCTTAAACACCGGGGAGCTGTTTTTT.

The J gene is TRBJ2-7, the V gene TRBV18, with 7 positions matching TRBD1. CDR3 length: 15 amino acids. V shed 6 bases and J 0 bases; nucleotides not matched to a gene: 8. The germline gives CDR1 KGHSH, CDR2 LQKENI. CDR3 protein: CASSPTGLYSYEQYF. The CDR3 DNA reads TGTGCCAGCTCGCCGACAGGGCTCTACTCCTACGAGCAGTACTTC.

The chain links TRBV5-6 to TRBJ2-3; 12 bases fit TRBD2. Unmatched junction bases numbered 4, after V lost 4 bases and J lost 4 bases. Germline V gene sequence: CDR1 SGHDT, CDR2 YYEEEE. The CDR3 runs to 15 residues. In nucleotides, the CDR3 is TGTGCCAGCAGCCAGACTAGCGGGAGCCCAGATACGCAGTATTTT. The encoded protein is CASSQTSGSPDTQYF.

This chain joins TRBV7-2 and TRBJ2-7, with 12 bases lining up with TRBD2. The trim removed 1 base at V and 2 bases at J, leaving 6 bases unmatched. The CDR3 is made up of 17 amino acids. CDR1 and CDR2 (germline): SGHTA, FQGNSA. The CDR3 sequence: CASSLVGLAGETYEQYF. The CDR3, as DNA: TGTGCCAGCAGCTTAGTGGGACTAGCGGGCGAAACCTACGAGCAGTACTTC.

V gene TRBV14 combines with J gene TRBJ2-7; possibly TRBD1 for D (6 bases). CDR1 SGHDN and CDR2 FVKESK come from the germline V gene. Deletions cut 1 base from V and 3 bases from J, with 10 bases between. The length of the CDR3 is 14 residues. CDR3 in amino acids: CASSQVGTNYEQYF. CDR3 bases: TGTGCCAGCAGCCAAGTCGGGACAAACTACGAGCAGTACTTC.

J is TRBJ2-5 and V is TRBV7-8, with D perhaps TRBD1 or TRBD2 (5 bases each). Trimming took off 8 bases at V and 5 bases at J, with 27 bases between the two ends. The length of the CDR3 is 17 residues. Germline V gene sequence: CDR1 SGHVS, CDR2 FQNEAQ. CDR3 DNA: TGTGCCAGCCTGCACCTCTTACCGGGGCGACAACGGGAGACCCAGTACTTC. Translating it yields CASLHLLPGRQRETQYF. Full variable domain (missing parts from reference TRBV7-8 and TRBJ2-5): GAGVSQSPRYKVAKRGQDVALRCDPISGHVSLFWYQQALGQGPEFLTYFQNEAQLDKSGLPSDRFFAERPEGSVSTLKIQRTQQEDSAVYLCASLHLLPGRQRETQYFGPGTRLLVL.

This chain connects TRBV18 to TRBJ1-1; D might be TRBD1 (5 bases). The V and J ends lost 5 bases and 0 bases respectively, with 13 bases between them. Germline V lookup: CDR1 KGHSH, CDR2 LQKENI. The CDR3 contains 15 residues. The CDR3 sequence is CASSSDSAMNTEAFF. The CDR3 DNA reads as TGTGCCAGCTCATCTGACAGTGCCATGAACACTGAAGCTTTCTTT. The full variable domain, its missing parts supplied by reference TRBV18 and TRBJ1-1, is NAGVMQNPRHLVRRRGQEARLRCSPMKGHSHVYWYRQLPEEGLKFMVYLQKENIIDESGMPKERFSAEFPKEGPSILRIQQVVRGDSAAYFCASSSDSAMNTEAFFGQGTRLTVV.

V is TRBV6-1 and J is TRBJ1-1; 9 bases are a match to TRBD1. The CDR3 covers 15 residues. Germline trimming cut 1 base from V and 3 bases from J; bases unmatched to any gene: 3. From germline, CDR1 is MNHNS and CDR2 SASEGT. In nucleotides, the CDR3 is TGTGCCAGCAGTGAAGGGACAGGGGCGGACACTGAAGCTTTCTTT. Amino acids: CASSEGTGADTEAFF.

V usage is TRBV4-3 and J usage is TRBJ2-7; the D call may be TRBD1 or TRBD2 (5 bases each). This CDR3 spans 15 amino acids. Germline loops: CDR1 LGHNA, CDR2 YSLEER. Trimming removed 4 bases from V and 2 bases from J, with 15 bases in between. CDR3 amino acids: CASSRSSVGAYEQYF. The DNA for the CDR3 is TGCGCCAGCAGCCGGTCCTCAGTGGGGGCCTACGAGCAGTACTTC.

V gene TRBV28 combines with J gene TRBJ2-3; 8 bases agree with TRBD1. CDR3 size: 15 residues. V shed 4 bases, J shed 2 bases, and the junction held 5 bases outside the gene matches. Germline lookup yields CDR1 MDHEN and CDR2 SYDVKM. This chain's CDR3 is CASSYPGQATDTQYF. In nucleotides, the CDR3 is TGTGCCAGCAGTTACCCGGGACAGGCCACAGATACGCAGTATTTT.

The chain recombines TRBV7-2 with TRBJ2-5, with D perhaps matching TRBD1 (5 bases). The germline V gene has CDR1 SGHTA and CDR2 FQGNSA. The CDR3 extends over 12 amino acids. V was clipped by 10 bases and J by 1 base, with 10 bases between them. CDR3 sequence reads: CATGRVQETQYF. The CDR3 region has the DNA TGTGCCACTGGCAGGGTCCAAGAGACCCAGTACTTC.

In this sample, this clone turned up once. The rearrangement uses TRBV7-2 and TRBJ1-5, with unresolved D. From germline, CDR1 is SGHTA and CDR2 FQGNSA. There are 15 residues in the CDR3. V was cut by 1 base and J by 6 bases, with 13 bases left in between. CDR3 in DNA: TGTGCCAGCAGCTTAGGAGACACACCCAGTCAGCCCCAGCATTTT. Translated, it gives CASSLGDTPSQPQHF.

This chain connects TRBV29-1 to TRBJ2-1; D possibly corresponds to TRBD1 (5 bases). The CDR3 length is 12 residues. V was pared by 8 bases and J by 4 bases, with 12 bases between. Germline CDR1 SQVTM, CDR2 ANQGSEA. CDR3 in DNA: TGCAGCTCAGGGTCCCTATACAATGAGCAGTTCTTC. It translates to CSSGSLYNEQFF.

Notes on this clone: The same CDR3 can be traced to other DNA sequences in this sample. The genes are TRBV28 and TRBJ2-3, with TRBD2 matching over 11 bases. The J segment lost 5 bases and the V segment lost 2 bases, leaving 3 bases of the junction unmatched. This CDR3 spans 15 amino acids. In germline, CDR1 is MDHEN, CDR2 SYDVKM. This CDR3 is CASSLLAGGIDTQYF. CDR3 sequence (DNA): TGTGCCAGCAGTTTACTAGCGGGAGGTATAGATACGCAGTATTTT.

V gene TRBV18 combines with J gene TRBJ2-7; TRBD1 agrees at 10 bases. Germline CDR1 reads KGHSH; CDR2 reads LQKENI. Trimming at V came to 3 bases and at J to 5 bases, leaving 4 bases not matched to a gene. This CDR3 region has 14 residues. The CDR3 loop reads CASSPGQGPNEQYF. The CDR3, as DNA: TGTGCCAGCTCACCGGGACAGGGGCCCAACGAGCAGTACTTC.

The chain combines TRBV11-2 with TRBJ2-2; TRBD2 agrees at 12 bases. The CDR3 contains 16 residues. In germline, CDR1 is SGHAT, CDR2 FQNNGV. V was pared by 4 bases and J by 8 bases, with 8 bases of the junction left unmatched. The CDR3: CASSSSGRALGGELFF. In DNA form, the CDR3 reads TGTGCCAGCAGCTCTAGCGGGAGGGCCTTGGGAGGGGAGCTGTTTTTT.

As DNA, the CDR3 is TGTGCCAGCAGCGGAACTATGAGCTCTGGAAACACCATATATTTT. Protein: CASSGTMSSGNTIYF. The gene calls are TRBV5-4 and TRBJ1-3; no definite D call. CDR1 and CDR2 (germline): SGHNT, YYREEE (reference sequence). The CDR3 is made up of 15 amino acids. V shed 4 bases and J shed 0 bases, with 11 bases lying between them.

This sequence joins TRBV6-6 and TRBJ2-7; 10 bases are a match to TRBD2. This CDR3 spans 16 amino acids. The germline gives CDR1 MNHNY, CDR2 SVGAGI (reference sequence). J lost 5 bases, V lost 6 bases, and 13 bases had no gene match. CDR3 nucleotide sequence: TGTGCCAGCAGACACCTATCGACTAGCGGGTACGACGAGCAGTACTTC. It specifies CASRHLSTSGYDEQYF.

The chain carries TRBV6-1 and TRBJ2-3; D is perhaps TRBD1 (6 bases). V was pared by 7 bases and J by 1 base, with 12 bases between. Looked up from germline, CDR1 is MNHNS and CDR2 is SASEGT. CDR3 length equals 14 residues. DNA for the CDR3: TGTGCCAGCATAGAGGGGGTGGGCACAGATACGCAGTATTTT. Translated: CASIEGVGTDTQYF.